This T cell receptor beta chain was identified in a study of early T cells in non-severe SARS-CoV-2 infection. Study context: Chains were unpaired, as sequencing was done on bulk RNA from unsorted whole blood.

Trimming took 2 bases from V and 4 from J, leaving 8 bases between them. This CDR3 has 13 residues. Looked up from germline, CDR1 is LNHDA and CDR2 is SQIVND (reference sequence). Tagging with unique molecular identifiers was applied to individual cDNA molecules. TCRdb re-derived calls from the 5' RACE reads in MiXCR, one entry per CDR3 protein. The data show about 30,000 distinct CDR3 sequences, about 3.8% seen once. The clonotype comes from an adult who was a healthcare worker with PCR-confirmed SARS-CoV-2 infection or an uninfected control (not recorded which). Specimen: whole blood. The rearrangement joins TRBV19 to TRBJ1-1; D gene uncertain. The CDR3 loop is CASSITGGTEAFF. The CDR3 nucleotides read TGTGCCAGTAGTATAACCGGAGGCACTGAAGCTTTCTTT.